Below are 27 T cell receptor beta chains sequenced from a single sample in a study of T-cell reconstitution after alpha-beta-depleted transplantation in children. TCRbeta library preparation incorporated unique molecular identifiers. TCRdb reanalysed the PCR reads using MiXCR and keeps one entry per CDR3 protein. The sample carries approximately 85,000 distinct CDR3 sequences, roughly 14% recorded once. The sample was PBMCs, mostly from graft donor cells, taken 180 days after TCRalphabeta/CD19-depleted stem cell transplant. The source is a male patient between 2 and 9 years old who had a stem cell transplant for acute lymphoblastic leukemia, so the T cells may come from the graft donor.

This clonotype was found a few times. V usage is TRBV7-3 and J usage is TRBJ1-6; the D is unclear. V lost 6 bases and J 7 bases, leaving 13 bases between the germline ends. CDR1 SGHTA and CDR2 FQGTGA come from the germline V gene. CDR3 length equals 14 residues. CDR3 sequence reads: CASSSGIPNSPLHF. CDR3 nucleotide sequence: TGTGCCAGCAGTTCCGGGATCCCAAATTCACCCCTCCACTTT.

This clonotype was recorded a few times. This rearrangement joins TRBV12-3 or TRBV12-4 to TRBJ2-3, with 13 bases fitting TRBD2. This CDR3 region has 16 residues. With 2 bases clipped from V and 6 bases from J, the junction kept 5 bases outside the gene matches. CDR3 sequence (DNA): TGTGCCAGCAGTTTAAAACTAGCGGGGGGGAAGGATACGCAGTATTTT. This codes for CASSLKLAGGKDTQYF.

J is TRBJ1-2 and V is TRBV20-1; D not resolved. Trimming pared 0 bases from V and 4 bases from J, leaving 12 bases between. CDR1 is DFQATT and CDR2 is SNEGSKA in the germline V gene (reference sequence). CDR3 size: 14 residues. The CDR3 sequence is CSARDSLRGYGYTF. CDR3 nucleotides: TGCAGTGCTAGAGATTCCCTACGTGGCTATGGCTACACCTTC.

This clonotype was counted only a few times. V usage is TRBV5-5 and J usage is TRBJ2-7; D gene uncertain. Deletions cut 0 bases from V and 2 bases from J, with 6 bases between. The CDR3 runs to 13 residues. The germline V gene encodes CDR1 SGHKS and CDR2 YYEKEE (reference sequence). This chain's CDR3 is CASSLDIAYEQYF. CDR3 in DNA: TGTGCCAGCAGCTTGGACATCGCCTACGAGCAGTACTTC. Combining the CDR3 with reference TRBV5-5 and TRBJ2-7 gives the whole variable domain DAGVTQSPTHLIKTRGQQVTLRCSPISGHKSVSWYQQVLGQGPQFIFQYYEKEERGRGNFPDRFSARQFPNYSSELNVNALLLGDSALYLCASSLDIAYEQYFGPGTRLTVT.

The J gene is TRBJ1-5, the V gene TRBV15, with TRBD1 matching over 8 bases. CDR1 and CDR2 from the germline V gene are LNHNV and YYDKDF (reference sequence). This CDR3 comprises 15 residues. V shed 5 bases, J shed 7 bases, and the junction held 10 bases outside the gene matches. The CDR3 here is CATSGWTGINQPQHF. The CDR3 coding sequence is TGTGCCACCAGCGGTTGGACAGGGATAAACCAGCCCCAGCATTTT.

This clonotype was counted many times. The CDR3 nucleotides read TGTGCCAGCAGTTTATGGCAGGGGTCGGAAGCTTTCTTT. Its protein is CASSLWQGSEAFF. This chain links TRBV12-3 or TRBV12-4 with TRBJ1-1; possibly TRBD1 for D (6 bases). The CDR3 runs 13 residues. Trimming took 2 bases from V and 8 from J, leaving 12 bases between them.

The rearrangement uses TRBV11-3 and TRBJ2-3; D ambiguous. The CDR3 length is 14 residues. Germline V CDR1 and CDR2: SGHNT, YENEEA. V gave up 2 bases and J gave up 6 bases, with 12 bases separating them. CDR3 nucleotide sequence: TGTGCCAGCAGCTTAACGCCGATCGCGGATACGCAGTATTTT. Encoded protein: CASSLTPIADTQYF.

This clonotype was observed a handful of times. V gene TRBV5-1 combines with J gene TRBJ2-1; 7 bases fit TRBD1. This CDR3 has 15 residues. Germline CDR1 and CDR2: SGHRS and YFSETQ. V was clipped by 6 bases and J by 4 bases; unmatched bases: 10. The CDR3 here is CASNEGGQNYNEQFF. CDR3 DNA: TGCGCCAGCAACGAAGGGGGACAGAATTACAATGAGCAGTTCTTC.

This clonotype was recorded a few times. V gene TRBV2 combines with J gene TRBJ2-3; the D gene is possibly TRBD2 (6 bases). CDR3 length: 12 amino acids. Germline loops: CDR1 SNHLY, CDR2 FYNNEI. V was pared by 6 bases and J by 6 bases, with 10 bases between. DNA for the CDR3: TGTGCCAGCAGACCTGGGAGGGATACGCAGTATTTT. It specifies CASRPGRDTQYF.

This clonotype appeared once. The gene calls are TRBV18 and TRBJ2-2; D might be TRBD2 (5 bases). This CDR3 has 16 amino acids. Trimming took off 3 bases at V and 3 bases at J, with 14 bases between the two ends. Germline V gives CDR1 KGHSH, CDR2 LQKENI. The chain's CDR3 is CASSPKRLPDTGELFF. CDR3 nucleotide sequence: TGTGCCAGCTCACCGAAGCGGCTGCCGGACACCGGGGAGCTGTTTTTT. Full variable domain (rest looked up from reference TRBV18 and TRBJ2-2): NAGVMQNPRHLVRRRGQEARLRCSPMKGHSHVYWYRQLPEEGLKFMVYLQKENIIDESGMPKERFSAEFPKEGPSILRIQQVVRGDSAAYFCASSPKRLPDTGELFFGEGSRLTVL.

V usage is TRBV18 and J usage is TRBJ1-2; no definite D call. The CDR3 length is 14 residues. Germline CDR1 and CDR2: KGHSH and LQKENI. V was shortened by 3 bases and J by 6 bases, with 14 bases between the two germline ends. CDR3 region: CASSPSWPPDGYTF. The DNA of the CDR3 is TGTGCCAGCTCACCGAGTTGGCCCCCGGATGGCTACACCTTC.

This clonotype was observed a handful of times. The chain joins TRBV7-7 to TRBJ2-5, with 8 bases matching TRBD1. This CDR3 spans 18 amino acids. From germline, CDR1 is SSHAT and CDR2 FNYEAQ (reference sequence). CDR3 region: CASGFLGPGGLLGETQYF. The CDR3 DNA is TGTGCTAGCGGATTTCTCGGGCCAGGGGGCCTTTTGGGAGAGACCCAGTACTTC.

This clonotype was detected only a few times. This chain connects TRBV12-3 or TRBV12-4 to TRBJ2-7; TRBD2 matches at 10 bases. This CDR3 spans 16 amino acids. V shed 5 bases, J shed 2 bases, and the junction held 9 bases outside the gene matches. The CDR3 DNA sequence: TGTGCCAGCAGTCGAGCTCCTAGCGGGAGAACCTACGAGCAGTACTTC. Protein: CASSRAPSGRTYEQYF.

The J gene is TRBJ2-7, the V gene TRBV5-1; 7 nucleotides match TRBD1. With 4 bases clipped from V and 6 bases from J, the junction kept 10 bases outside the gene matches. Germline assignment: CDR1 SGHRS and CDR2 YFSETQ. CDR3 length: 14 residues. DNA of the CDR3: TGCGCCAGCAGCCTCGGACAGGTTGGTGGCGAGCAGTACTTC. This encodes CASSLGQVGGEQYF.

Points on this clonotype: A much larger clone sits a single nucleotide away, making a read error possible. This chain uses TRBV18 with TRBJ2-7; D uncertain. Germline V gene data show CDR1 as KGHSH and CDR2 as LQKENI. This CDR3 is 12 amino acids long. The CDR3 reads CTSSPGFYEQYF. For the CDR3, the DNA is TGTACCAGCTCACCAGGTTTCTACGAGCAGTACTTC.

In its sample, this clonotype is medium-sized. The rearrangement joins TRBV5-1 to TRBJ2-1; 11 bases match TRBD2. Per the germline V gene, CDR1 is SGHRS and CDR2 is YFSETQ. CDR3 length: 14 amino acids. The V and J ends lost 4 bases and 6 bases, in that order; junction bases with no gene match: 3. The CDR3 DNA reads TGCGCCAGCAGCCCGGGACTAGCGGTCAATGAGCAGTTCTTC. Protein sequence: CASSPGLAVNEQFF.

This chain joins TRBV5-1 and TRBJ2-1; 9 bases line up with TRBD1. This CDR3 is 17 amino acids long. With V trimmed by 3 bases and J by 8 bases, 15 bases remained unmatched. The germline V gene has CDR1 SGHRS and CDR2 YFSETQ. Here the CDR3 reads CASSSPGQGFYRDEQFF. CDR3 nucleotides: TGCGCCAGCAGCTCACCGGGACAGGGCTTCTACCGAGATGAGCAGTTCTTC.

The gene calls are TRBV7-9 and TRBJ1-4, with D hard to call. V was clipped by 7 bases and J by 5 bases, with 11 bases between them. The CDR3 consists of 13 residues. The germline CDR1 and CDR2 sequences are SEHNR and FQNEAQ (reference sequence). This chain's CDR3 is CASTPQLNEKLFF. Written as DNA, the CDR3 is TGTGCCAGCACCCCGCAACTAAATGAAAAACTGTTTTTT.

J is TRBJ1-4 and V is TRBV27, with a possible D match to TRBD1 (6 bases). Germline CDR1 and CDR2: MNHEY and SMNVEV (reference sequence). Between the trimmed V and J ends, which lost 4 bases and 8 bases, there was a span of 20 bases. The CDR3 extends over 16 amino acids. The CDR3 sequence is CASSWTPPGAVEKLFF. The CDR3 bases are TGTGCCAGCAGTTGGACTCCCCCGGGGGCAGTCGAAAAACTGTTTTTT.

The table lists this clonotype with a few counts. This chain links TRBV20-1 with TRBJ2-7; TRBD1 matches 7 bases. CDR1 and CDR2 (germline): DFQATT, SNEGSKA (reference sequence). V shed 2 bases and J 2 bases; nucleotides not matched to a gene: 0. The CDR3 totals 12 residues. The CDR3 DNA reads TGCAGTGCTAGAACAGGGGCCTACGAGCAGTACTTC. It is translated as CSARTGAYEQYF.

This clonotype was picked up many times. The chain joins TRBV27 to TRBJ2-3; tentatively, D is TRBD2 (6 bases). Trimming left V 6 bases short and J 0 bases short, with 16 bases between. This CDR3 is built from 16 residues. In germline, CDR1 is MNHEY, CDR2 SMNVEV (reference sequence). The chain's CDR3 is CASRFLRGTSTDTQYF. DNA for the CDR3: TGTGCCAGCAGATTCCTAAGAGGGACTAGCACAGATACGCAGTATTTT.

The gene calls are TRBV5-1 and TRBJ2-2; TRBD2 agrees at 14 bases. Germline lookup yields CDR1 SGHRS and CDR2 YFSETQ. V lost 6 bases and J lost 3; bases outside the gene matches: 4. The CDR3 length is 16 residues. The CDR3: CASMRLAGGHTGELFF. The DNA of the CDR3 is TGCGCCAGCATGCGACTAGCGGGGGGGCACACCGGGGAGCTGTTTTTT. Together with reference TRBV5-1 and TRBJ2-2, the CDR3 gives the full variable domain: KAGVTQTPRYLIKTRGQQVTLSCSPISGHRSVSWYQQTPGQGLQFLFEYFSETQRNKGNFPGRFSGRQFSNSRSEMNVSTLELGDSALYLCASMRLAGGHTGELFFGEGSRLTVL.

This clonotype was recorded a few times. The rearrangement uses TRBV20-1 and TRBJ1-2; possible D gene TRBD1, 6 bases. Looked up from germline, CDR1 is DFQATT and CDR2 is SNEGSKA (reference sequence). The CDR3 spans 10 residues. CDR3 protein: CRIRDIHYTF. As DNA, the CDR3 is TGCAGGATCCGGGACATTCATTACACCTTC.

This chain links TRBV12-3 or TRBV12-4 with TRBJ1-1; a weak D match, TRBD1 (6 bases). V lost 1 base, J lost 6 bases, and 12 bases lay in between. This CDR3 has 14 residues. CDR3 residues: CASSLVDRTAEAFF. The CDR3 DNA reads as TGTGCCAGCAGTTTAGTCGACAGGACCGCTGAAGCTTTCTTT.

The chain links TRBV30 to TRBJ2-7; possibly TRBD2 for D (6 bases). V dropped 1 base and J dropped 2 bases, with 15 bases sitting between them. From germline, CDR1 is GTSNPN and CDR2 SVGIG (reference sequence). The CDR3 extends over 15 amino acids. The DNA for the CDR3 is TGTGCCTGGAGTGGCCGGGACTCCCGTCCCTACGAGCAGTACTTC. Translation gives CAWSGRDSRPYEQYF.

This chain joins TRBV2 and TRBJ2-7, with no clear D. V was trimmed by 4 bases and J by 1 base, leaving 8 bases between them. The CDR3 loop spans 13 amino acids. Germline V gene data show CDR1 as SNHLY and CDR2 as FYNNEI. DNA of the CDR3: TGTGCCAGCAGTGTGGGCAGATCCTACGAGCAGTACTTC. It codes for CASSVGRSYEQYF. Combining the CDR3 with reference TRBV2 and TRBJ2-7 gives the whole variable domain EPEVTQTPSHQVTQMGQEVILRCVPISNHLYFYWYRQILGQKVEFLVSFYNNEISEKSEIFDDQFSVERPDGSNFTLKIRSTKLEDSAMYFCASSVGRSYEQYFGPGTRLTVT.

In this sample, this clonotype turned up a few times. The rearrangement uses TRBV5-1 and TRBJ2-3; either TRBD1 or TRBD2 may supply D (5 bases each). Germline V CDR1 and CDR2: SGHRS, YFSETQ. The CDR3 has 14 residues. V lost 2 bases and J lost 4, with 11 bases in between. CDR3 bases: TGCGCCAGCAGCTTTGGTCGAGGGGCAGATACGCAGTATTTT. It specifies CASSFGRGADTQYF.